These 5 T cell receptor beta chains were sequenced from one sample in a study of shared clonotypes between healthy human individuals. Some clones are missing from TCRdb's copy, which holds only in-frame ones; the method was immunoSEQ multiplex PCR. The sample has about 2.3 million clones; 85% to 95% are singletons. Material: naive CD4+ T cells from PBMCs. Subset indicated: CD45RA+ positively selected. Receptors originate from a man between 18 and 29 years old in good health. Some clones in this sample may be carry-over from other donors' samples.

V usage is TRBV9 and J usage is TRBJ2-1; D possibly matches TRBD1 or TRBD2 (5 bases each). The V gene's germline CDR1 is SGDLS and CDR2 YYNGEE. Trimming removed 4 bases at V and 3 bases at J, with 14 bases between. The CDR3 is made up of 15 amino acids. DNA of the CDR3: TGTGCCAGCAGCTCACTTGTGGGGGACTACAATGAGCAGTTCTTC. Translated, it gives CASSSLVGDYNEQFF.

In this sample, this clone turned up once. Here the CDR3 DNA reads TGCGCCAGCAGCTTGGGGGATTTTTCTAACTATGGCTACACCTTC. As protein: CASSLGDFSNYGYTF. The rearrangement links TRBV5-1 to TRBJ1-2; D remains ambiguous. Per germline, CDR1 SGHRS and CDR2 YFSETQ. V shed 0 bases and J shed 0 bases, with 9 bases lying between them. The CDR3 spans 15 residues.

This chain connects TRBV28 to TRBJ2-7; 9 bases fit TRBD1. The CDR3 length is 14 residues. V was pared by 6 bases and J by 6 bases, with 9 bases of the junction left unmatched. The germline V gene encodes CDR1 MDHEN and CDR2 SYDVKM. For the CDR3, the DNA is TGTGCCAGCAGCTCCCCGGGACAGGGAATCGAGCAGTACTTC. Its translation: CASSSPGQGIEQYF.

The chain couples TRBV30 to TRBJ2-7; no reliable D call. CDR1 and CDR2 (germline): GTSNPN, SVGIG (reference sequence). The CDR3 covers 11 residues. Trimming took 0 bases from V and 3 from J, leaving 3 bases between them. The CDR3 sequence is CAWSVVYEQYF. Here the CDR3 DNA reads TGTGCCTGGAGTGTAGTCTACGAGCAGTACTTC.

DNA for the CDR3: TGTGCCAGCAGTTTCTCAGCTGGCTATGGCTACACCTTC. Protein product: CASSFSAGYGYTF. The chain employs TRBV27 and TRBJ1-2; no clear D. Deletions cut 3 bases from V and 4 bases from J, with 9 bases between. Germline V gene lookup returns CDR1 MNHEY and CDR2 SMNVEV (reference sequence). The CDR3 consists of 13 residues.